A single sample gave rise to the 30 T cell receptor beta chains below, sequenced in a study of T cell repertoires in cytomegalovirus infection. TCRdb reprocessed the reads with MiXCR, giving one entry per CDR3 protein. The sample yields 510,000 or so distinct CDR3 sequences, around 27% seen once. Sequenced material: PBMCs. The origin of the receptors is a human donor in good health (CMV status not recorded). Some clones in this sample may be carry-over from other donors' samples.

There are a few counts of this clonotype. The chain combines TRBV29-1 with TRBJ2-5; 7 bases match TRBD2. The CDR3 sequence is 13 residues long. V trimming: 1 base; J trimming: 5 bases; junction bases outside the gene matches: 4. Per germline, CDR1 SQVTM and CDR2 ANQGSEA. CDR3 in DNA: TGCAGCGTTGAAGCGAGCGGGACGGAGACCCAGTACTTC. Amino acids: CSVEASGTETQYF. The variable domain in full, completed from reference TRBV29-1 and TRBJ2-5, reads SAVISQKPSRDICQRGTSLTIQCQVDSQVTMMFWYRQQPGQSLTLIATANQGSEATYESGFVIDKFPISRPNLTFSTLTVSNMSPEDSSIYLCSVEASGTETQYFGPGTRLLVL.

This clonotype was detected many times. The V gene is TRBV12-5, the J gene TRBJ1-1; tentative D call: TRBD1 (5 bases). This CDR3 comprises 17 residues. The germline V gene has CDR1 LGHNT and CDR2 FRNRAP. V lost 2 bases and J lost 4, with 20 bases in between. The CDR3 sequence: CASGLKRDFGAGTEAFF. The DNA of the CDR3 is TGTGCTAGTGGTTTGAAGAGGGACTTTGGTGCGGGCACTGAAGCTTTCTTT.

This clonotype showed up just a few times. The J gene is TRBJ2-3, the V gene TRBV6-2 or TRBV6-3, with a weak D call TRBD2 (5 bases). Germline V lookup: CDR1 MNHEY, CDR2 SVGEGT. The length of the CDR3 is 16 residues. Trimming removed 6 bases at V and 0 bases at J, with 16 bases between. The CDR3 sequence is CASSRSPPGSTDTQYF. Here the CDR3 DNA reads TGTGCCAGCAGCCGGTCTCCTCCGGGAAGCACAGATACGCAGTATTTT.

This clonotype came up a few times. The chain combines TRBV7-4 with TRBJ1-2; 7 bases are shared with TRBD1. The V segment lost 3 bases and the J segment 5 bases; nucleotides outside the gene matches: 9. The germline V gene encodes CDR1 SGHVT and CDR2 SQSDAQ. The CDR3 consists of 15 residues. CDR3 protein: CASSFAGTESYGYTF. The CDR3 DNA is TGTGCCAGCAGCTTCGCCGGGACAGAGTCTTATGGCTACACCTTC.

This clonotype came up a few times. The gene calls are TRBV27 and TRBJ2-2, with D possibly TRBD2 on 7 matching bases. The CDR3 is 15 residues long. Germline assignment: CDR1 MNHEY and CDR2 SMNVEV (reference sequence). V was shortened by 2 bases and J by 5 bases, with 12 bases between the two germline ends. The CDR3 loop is CASSLAGAITGELFF. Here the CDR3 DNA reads TGTGCCAGCAGTTTAGCGGGGGCAATTACCGGGGAGCTGTTTTTT.

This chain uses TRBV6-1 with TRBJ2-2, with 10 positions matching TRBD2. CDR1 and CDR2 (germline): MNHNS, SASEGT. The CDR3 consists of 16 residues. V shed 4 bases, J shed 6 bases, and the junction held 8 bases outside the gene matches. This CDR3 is CASSGGTSVGPGELFF. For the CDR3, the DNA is TGTGCCAGCAGTGGAGGGACTAGCGTCGGCCCCGGGGAGCTGTTTTTT.

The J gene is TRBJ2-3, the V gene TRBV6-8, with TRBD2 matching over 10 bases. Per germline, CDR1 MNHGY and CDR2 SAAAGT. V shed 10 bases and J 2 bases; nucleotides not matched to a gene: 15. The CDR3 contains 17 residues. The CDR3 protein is CATRSPAGGGSTDTQYF. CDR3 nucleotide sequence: TGTGCCACACGGAGCCCAGCGGGGGGGGGCTCCACAGATACGCAGTATTTT.

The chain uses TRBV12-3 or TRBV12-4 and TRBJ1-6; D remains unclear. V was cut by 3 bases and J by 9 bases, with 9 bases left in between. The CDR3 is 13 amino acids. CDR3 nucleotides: TGTGCCAGCAGTTTGTCGTCAAGTTCACCCCTCCACTTT. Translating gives CASSLSSSSPLHF.

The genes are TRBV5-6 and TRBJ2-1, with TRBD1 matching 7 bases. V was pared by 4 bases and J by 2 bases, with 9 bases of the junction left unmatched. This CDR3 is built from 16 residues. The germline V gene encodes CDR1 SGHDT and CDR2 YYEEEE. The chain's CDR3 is CASSRDSDSPYNEQFF. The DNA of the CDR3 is TGTGCCAGCAGCAGGGACAGTGATAGCCCCTACAATGAGCAGTTCTTC.

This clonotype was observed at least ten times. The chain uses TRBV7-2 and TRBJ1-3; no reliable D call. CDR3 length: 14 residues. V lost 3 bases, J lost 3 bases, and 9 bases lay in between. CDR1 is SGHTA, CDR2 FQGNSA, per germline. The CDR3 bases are TGTGCCAGCAGCTTGTCGCAGTTTGGAAACACCATATATTTT. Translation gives CASSLSQFGNTIYF.

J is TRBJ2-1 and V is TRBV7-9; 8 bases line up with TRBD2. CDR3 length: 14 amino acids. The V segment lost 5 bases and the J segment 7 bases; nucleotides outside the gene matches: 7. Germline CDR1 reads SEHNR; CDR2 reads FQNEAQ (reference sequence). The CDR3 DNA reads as TGTGCCAGCAGCATCGGGACTAGAGATAATGAGCAGTTCTTC. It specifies CASSIGTRDNEQFF.

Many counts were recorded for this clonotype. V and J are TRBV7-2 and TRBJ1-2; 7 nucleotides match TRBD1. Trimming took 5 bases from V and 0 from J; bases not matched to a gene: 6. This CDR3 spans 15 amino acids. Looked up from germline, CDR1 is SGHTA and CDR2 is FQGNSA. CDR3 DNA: TGTGCCAGCAGCCTAGGGACAGTTTCTAACTATGGCTACACCTTC. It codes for CASSLGTVSNYGYTF.

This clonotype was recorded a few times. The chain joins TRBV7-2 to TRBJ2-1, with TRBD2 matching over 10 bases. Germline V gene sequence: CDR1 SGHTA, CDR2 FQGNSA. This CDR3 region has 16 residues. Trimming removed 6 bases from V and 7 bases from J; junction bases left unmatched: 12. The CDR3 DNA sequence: TGTGCCAGCAGGCGAACCCCGGGACTAGCGATAAATGAGCAGTTCTTC. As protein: CASRRTPGLAINEQFF.

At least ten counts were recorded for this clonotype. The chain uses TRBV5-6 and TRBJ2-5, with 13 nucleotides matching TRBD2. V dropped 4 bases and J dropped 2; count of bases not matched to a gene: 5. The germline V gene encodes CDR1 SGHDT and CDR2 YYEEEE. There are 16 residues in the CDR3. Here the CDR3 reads CASSPGLAGAQETQYF. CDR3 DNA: TGTGCCAGCAGCCCTGGACTAGCGGGAGCGCAAGAGACCCAGTACTTC.

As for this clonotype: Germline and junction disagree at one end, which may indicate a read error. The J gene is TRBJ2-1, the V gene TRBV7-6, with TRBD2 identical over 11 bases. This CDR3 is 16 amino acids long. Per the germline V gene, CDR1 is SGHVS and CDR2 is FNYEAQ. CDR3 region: CASSSPSGRSYNEQLF. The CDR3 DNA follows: TGTGCCAGCAGCTCCCCTAGCGGGAGGTCCTACAATGAGCAGTTATTC.

The CDR3 here is CASSQPPGSGANVLTF. CDR3 in DNA: TGCGCCAGCAGCCAACCCCCCGGCTCTGGGGCCAACGTCCTGACTTTC. This chain links TRBV4-1 with TRBJ2-6; no clear D. Germline lookup yields CDR1 MGHRA and CDR2 YSYEKL. Trimming pared 2 bases from V and 0 bases from J, leaving 8 bases between. There are 16 residues in the CDR3.

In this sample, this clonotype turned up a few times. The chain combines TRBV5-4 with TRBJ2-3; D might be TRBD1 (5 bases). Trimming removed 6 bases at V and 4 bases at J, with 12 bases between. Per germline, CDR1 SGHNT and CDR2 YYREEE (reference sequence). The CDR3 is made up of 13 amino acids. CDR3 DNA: TGTGCCAGCAACCACCAGGGCCCAGATACGCAGTATTTT. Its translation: CASNHQGPDTQYF. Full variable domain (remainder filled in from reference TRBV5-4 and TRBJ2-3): ETGVTQSPTHLIKTRGQQVTLRCSSQSGHNTVSWYQQALGQGPQFIFQYYREEENGRGNFPPRFSGLQFPNYSSELNVNALELDDSALYLCASNHQGPDTQYFGPGTRLTVL.

CDR3 in amino acids: CASTLYSPGANVLTF. CDR3 DNA: TGTGCCAGCACCCTATACTCCCCTGGGGCCAACGTCCTGACTTTC. J is TRBJ2-6 and V is TRBV12-3 or TRBV12-4; the D is unclear. Trimming removed 7 bases at V and 2 bases at J, with 12 bases between. The CDR3 loop spans 15 amino acids.

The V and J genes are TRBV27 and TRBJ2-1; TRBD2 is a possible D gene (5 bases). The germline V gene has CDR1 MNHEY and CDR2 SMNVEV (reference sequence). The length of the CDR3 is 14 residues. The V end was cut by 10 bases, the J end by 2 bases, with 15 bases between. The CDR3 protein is CAIWSGVAYNEQFF. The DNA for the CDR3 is TGTGCCATCTGGAGCGGAGTCGCCTACAATGAGCAGTTCTTC.

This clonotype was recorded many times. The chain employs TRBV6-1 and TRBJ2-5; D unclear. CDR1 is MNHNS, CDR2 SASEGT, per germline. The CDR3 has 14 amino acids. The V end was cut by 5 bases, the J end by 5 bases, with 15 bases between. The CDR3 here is CASSSAGLGETQYF. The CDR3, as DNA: TGTGCCAGCAGTTCGGCCGGCCTGGGGGAGACCCAGTACTTC.

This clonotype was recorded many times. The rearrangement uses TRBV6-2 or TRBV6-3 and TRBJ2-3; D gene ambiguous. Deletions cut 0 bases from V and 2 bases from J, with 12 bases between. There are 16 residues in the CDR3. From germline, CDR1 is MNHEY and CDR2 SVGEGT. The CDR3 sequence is CASSYSISRLTDTQYF. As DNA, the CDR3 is TGTGCCAGCAGTTACTCGATCTCTAGACTCACAGATACGCAGTATTTT.

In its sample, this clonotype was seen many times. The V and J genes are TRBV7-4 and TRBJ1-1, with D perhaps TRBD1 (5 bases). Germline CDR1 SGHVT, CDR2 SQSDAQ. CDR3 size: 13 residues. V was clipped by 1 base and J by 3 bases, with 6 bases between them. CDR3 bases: TGTGCCAGCAGCTTAGTCAGGGACACTGAAGCTTTCTTT. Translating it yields CASSLVRDTEAFF.

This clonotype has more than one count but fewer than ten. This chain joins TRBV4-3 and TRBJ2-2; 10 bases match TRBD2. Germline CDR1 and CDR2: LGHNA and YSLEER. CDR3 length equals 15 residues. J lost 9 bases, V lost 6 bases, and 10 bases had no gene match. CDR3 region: CASSPTATSGRELFF. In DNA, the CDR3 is TGCGCCAGCAGTCCGACGGCAACTAGCGGGAGGGAGCTGTTTTTT.

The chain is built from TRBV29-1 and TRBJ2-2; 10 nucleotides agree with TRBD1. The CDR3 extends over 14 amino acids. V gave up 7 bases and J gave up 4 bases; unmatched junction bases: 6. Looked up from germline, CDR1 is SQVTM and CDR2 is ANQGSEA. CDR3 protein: CSGVWTGGTGELFF. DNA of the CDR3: TGCAGCGGGGTATGGACAGGGGGCACCGGGGAGCTGTTTTTT.

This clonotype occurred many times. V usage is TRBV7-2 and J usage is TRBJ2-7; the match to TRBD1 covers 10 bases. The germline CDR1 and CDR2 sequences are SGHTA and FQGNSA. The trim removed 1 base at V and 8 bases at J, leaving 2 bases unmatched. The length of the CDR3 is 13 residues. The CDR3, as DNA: TGTGCCAGCAGCTTAGGGACAGGGGGTAAGCAGTACTTC. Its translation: CASSLGTGGKQYF.

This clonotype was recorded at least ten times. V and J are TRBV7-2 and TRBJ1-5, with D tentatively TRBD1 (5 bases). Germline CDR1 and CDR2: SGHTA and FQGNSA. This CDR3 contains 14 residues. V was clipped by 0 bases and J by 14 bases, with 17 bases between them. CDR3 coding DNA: TGTGCCAGCAGCTTAGCGCCTCAATCGCCAGGGAAGCATTTT. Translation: CASSLAPQSPGKHF.

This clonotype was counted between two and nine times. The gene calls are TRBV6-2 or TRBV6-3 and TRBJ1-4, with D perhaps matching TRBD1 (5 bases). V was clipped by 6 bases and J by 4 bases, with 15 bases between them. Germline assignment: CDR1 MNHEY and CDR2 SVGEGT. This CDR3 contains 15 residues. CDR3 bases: TGTGCCAGCAGGGGAGCGACGGGGGATAATGAAAAACTGTTTTTT. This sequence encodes CASRGATGDNEKLFF.

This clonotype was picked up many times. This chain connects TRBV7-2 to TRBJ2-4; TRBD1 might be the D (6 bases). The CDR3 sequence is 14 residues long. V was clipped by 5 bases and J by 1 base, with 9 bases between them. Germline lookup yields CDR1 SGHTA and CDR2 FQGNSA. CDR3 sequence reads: CASSVQGAKNIQYF. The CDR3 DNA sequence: TGTGCCAGCAGCGTACAGGGTGCCAAAAACATTCAGTACTTC.

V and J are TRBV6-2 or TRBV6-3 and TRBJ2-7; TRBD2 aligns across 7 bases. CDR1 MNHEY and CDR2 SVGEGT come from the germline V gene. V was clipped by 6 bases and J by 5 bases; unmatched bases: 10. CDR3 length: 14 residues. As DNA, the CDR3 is TGTGCCAGCAGAGTAGCGGGTGGAAGGCACGAGCAGTACTTC. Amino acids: CASRVAGGRHEQYF.

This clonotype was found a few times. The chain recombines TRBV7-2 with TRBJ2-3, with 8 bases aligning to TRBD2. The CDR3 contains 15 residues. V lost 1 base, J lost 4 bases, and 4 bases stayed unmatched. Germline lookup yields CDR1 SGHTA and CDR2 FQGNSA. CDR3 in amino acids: CASSLGGGLADTQYF. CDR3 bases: TGTGCCAGCAGCTTAGGCGGGGGGCTTGCAGATACGCAGTATTTT.